This T cell receptor (beta chain) is from a study of PD-L1 blockade in urothelial cancer. Study details: In terms of prior chemotherapy, patients had received 0 to 3 regimens. The analyses of blood took place 3 weeks (second dose) and 6 weeks after treatment start. Specimens of blood held a median count of about 150,000 T cells.

Libraries were prepared by immunoSEQ multiplex PCR; TCRdb keeps only in-frame clonotypes and omits some of them. This sample has 85,000 to 100,000 clones; roughly 91% occur once, and the top ten carry 1.5% to 2%. This clone occurred a few times. The V end was cut by 7 bases, the J end by 9 bases, with 19 bases between. The CDR3 length is 13 residues. Germline CDR1 reads SGHNT; CDR2 reads YYREEE (reference sequence). Time point reported: pretreatment peripheral blood. The J gene is TRBJ1-1, the V gene TRBV5-4; D is uncertain. This sequence was found in a man aged 60 to 75 with urothelial cancer. The sequences come from PBMCs, collected around atezolizumab (anti-PD-L1) treatment. CDR3 amino acids: CASGNRTGTKAFF. The DNA of the CDR3 is TGTGCCAGCGGGAATAGGACGGGAACGAAAGCTTTCTTT.